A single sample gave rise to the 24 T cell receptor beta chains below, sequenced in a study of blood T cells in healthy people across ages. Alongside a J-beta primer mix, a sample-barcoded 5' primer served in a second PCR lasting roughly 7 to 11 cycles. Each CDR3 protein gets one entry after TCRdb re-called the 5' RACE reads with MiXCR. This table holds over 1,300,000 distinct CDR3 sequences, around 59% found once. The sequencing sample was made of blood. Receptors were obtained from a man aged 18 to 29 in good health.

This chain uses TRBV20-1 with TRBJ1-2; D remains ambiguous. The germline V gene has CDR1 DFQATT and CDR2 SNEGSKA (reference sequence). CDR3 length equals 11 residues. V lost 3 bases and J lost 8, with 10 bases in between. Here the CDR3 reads CSASRTRGYTF. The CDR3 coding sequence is TGCAGTGCTAGCCGAACGAGAGGCTACACCTTC.

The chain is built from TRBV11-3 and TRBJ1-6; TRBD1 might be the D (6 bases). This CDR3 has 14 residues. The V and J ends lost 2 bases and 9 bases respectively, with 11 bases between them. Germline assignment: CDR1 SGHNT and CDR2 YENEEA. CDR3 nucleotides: TGTGCCAGCAGCTTATCACAGGGTTCTTCACCCCTCCACTTT. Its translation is CASSLSQGSSPLHF.

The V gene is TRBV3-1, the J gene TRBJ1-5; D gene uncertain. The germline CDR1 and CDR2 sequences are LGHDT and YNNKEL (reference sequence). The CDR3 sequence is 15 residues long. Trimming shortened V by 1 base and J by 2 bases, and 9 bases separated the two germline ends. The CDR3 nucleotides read TGTGCCAGCAGCCAAGGACTTTTCGGCAATCAGCCCCAGCATTTT. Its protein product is CASSQGLFGNQPQHF.

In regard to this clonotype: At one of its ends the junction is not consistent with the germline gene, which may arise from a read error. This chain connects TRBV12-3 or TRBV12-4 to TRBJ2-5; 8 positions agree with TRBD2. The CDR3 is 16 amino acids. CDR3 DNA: TGTGCCAGCAGCTTAGGGCCGGGTAGCGGGACGGGGGAGCAGTACTTC. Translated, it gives CASSLGPGSGTGEQYF.

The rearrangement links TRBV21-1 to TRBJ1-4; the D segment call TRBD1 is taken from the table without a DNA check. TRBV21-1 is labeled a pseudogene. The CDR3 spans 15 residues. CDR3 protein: CASSKGDRCWEKLFF. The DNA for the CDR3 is TGTGCCAGCAGCAAAGGGGACCGGTGTTGGGAAAAACTGTTTTTT.

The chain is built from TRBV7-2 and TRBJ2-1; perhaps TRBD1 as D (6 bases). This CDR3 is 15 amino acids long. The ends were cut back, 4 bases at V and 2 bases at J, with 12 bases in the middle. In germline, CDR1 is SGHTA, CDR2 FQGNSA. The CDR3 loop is CASSSPRGTYNEQFF. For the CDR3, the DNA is TGTGCCAGCAGCTCCCCCAGGGGCACCTACAATGAGCAGTTCTTC.

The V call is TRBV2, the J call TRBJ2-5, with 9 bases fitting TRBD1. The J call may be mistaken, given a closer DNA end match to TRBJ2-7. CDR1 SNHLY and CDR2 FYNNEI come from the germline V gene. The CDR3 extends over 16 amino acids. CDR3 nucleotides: TGTGCCAGCAGTGATTATAGGGACAGGGCAACGAACGAGCAGTACTTC. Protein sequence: CASSDYRDRATNEQYF.

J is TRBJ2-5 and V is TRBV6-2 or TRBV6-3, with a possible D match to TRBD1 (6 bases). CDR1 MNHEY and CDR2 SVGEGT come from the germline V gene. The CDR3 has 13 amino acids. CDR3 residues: CVTQDGTRETQYF. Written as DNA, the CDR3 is TGTGTCACCCAAGATGGGACAAGAGAGACCCAGTACTTC.

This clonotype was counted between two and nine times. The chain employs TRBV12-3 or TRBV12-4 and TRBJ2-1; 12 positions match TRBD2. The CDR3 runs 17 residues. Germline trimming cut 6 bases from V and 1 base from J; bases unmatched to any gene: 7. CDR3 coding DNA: TGTGCCAGCAGAACTAGCGGGAGGACAAAGTCCTACAATGAGCAGTTCTTC. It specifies CASRTSGRTKSYNEQFF.

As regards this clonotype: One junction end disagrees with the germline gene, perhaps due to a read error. The CDR3 sequence is CASSESKQSAYEQFF. CDR3 sequence (DNA): TGTGCTAGCAGTGAATCCAAACAGTCAGCCTACGAGCAGTTCTTC. The chain carries TRBV25-1 and TRBJ2-1; D is unclear. Germline CDR1 is MGHDK and CDR2 is SYGVNS. This CDR3 comprises 15 residues.

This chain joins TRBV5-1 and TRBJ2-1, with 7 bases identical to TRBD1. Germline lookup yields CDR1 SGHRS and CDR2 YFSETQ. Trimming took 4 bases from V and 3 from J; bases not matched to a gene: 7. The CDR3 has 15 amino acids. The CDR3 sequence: CASSPTGQFYNEQFF. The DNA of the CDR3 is TGCGCCAGCAGCCCAACGGGACAGTTCTACAATGAGCAGTTCTTC.

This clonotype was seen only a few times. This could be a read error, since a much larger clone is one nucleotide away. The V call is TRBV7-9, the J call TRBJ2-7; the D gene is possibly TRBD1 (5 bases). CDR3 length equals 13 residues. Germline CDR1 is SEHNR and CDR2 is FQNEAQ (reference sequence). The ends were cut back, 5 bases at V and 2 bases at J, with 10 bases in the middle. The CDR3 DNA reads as TGTGCCAGCAGCCCCAGACAGCCCTACGAGCAGTACTTC. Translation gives CASSPRQPYEQYF.

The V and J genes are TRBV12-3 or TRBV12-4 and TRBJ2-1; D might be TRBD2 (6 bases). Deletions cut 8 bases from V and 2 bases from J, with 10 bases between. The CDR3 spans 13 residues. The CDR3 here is CASRGGTYNEQFF. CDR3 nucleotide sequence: TGTGCCAGCCGGGGAGGAACCTACAATGAGCAGTTCTTC.

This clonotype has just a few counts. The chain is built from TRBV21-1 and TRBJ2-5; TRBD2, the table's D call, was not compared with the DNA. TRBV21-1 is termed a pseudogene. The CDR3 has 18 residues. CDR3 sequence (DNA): TGTGCCAGCAGCAAGGGGATCCCGTTAAAGCTAGCGCCTGAGACCCAGTACTTC. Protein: CASSKGIPLKLAPETQYF.

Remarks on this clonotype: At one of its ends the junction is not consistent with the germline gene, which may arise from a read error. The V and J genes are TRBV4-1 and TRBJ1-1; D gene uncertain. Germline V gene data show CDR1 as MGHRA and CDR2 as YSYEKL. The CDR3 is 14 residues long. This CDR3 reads CARSQRVGNTEAFF. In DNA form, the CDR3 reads TGCGCCAGAAGCCAACGGGTAGGGAACACTGAAGCTTTCTTT.

CDR3 in DNA: TGTGCCAGCAGCCAAGATCTAAGGACTAGCACCTACAATGAGCAGTTCTTC. This sequence encodes CASSQDLRTSTYNEQFF. This sequence joins TRBV3-1 and TRBJ2-1; 8 nucleotides line up with TRBD2. Germline values: CDR1 LGHDT, CDR2 YNNKEL (reference sequence). This CDR3 comprises 17 residues. The V and J ends lost 0 bases and 2 bases, in that order; junction bases with no gene match: 6.

The CDR3 sequence: CAISRSDEQFF. CDR3 in DNA: TGTGCCATCAGTCGGAGCGATGAGCAGTTCTTC. The chain links TRBV10-3 to TRBJ2-1, with D unresolved. Germline assignment: CDR1 ENHRY and CDR2 SYGVKD. The CDR3 runs 11 residues. Trimming removed 5 bases at V and 8 bases at J, with 7 bases between.

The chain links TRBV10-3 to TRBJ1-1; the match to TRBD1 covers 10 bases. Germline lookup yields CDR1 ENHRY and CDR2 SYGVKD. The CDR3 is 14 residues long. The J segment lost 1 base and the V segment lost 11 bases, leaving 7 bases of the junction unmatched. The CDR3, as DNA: TGTGCCGGGGGACAGGGGATCCCGAACACTGAAGCTTTCTTT. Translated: CAGGQGIPNTEAFF.

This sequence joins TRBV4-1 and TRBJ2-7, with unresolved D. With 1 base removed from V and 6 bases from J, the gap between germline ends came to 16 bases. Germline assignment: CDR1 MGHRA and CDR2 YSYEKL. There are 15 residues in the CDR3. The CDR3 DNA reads TGCGCCAGCAGCCAAGTTGGGGATAGGGCTGGCGAGCAGTACTTC. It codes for CASSQVGDRAGEQYF.

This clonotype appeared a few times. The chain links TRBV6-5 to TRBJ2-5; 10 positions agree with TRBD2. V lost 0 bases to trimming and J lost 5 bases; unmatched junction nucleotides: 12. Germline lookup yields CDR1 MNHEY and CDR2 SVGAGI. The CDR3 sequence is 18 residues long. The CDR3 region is CASSYSVDPAGGQETQYF. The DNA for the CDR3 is TGTGCCAGCAGTTACTCAGTAGACCCAGCGGGAGGGCAGGAGACCCAGTACTTC.

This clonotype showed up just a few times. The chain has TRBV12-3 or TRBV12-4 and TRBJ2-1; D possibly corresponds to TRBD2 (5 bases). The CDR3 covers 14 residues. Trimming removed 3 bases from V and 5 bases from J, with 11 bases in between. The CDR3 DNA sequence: TGTGCCAGCAGTTTCAACGGGGTTAACAATGAGCAGTTCTTC. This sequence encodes CASSFNGVNNEQFF.

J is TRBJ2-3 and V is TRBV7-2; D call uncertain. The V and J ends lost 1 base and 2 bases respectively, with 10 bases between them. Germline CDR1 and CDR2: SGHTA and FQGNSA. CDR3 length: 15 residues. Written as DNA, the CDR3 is TGTGCCAGCAGCTTAGATGGATACCCCACAGATACGCAGTATTTT. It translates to CASSLDGYPTDTQYF. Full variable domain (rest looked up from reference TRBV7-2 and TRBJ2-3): GAGVSQSPSNKVTEKGKDVELRCDPISGHTALYWYRQSLGQGLEFLIYFQGNSAPDKSGLPSDRFSAERTGGSVSTLTIQRTQQEDSAVYLCASSLDGYPTDTQYFGPGTRLTVL.

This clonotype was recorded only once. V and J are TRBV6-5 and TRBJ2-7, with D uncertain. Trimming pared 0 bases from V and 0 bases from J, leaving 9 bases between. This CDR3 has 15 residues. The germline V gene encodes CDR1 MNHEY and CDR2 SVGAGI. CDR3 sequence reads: CASSYSGYNSYEQYF. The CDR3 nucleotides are TGTGCCAGCAGTTACTCGGGGTACAACTCCTACGAGCAGTACTTC.

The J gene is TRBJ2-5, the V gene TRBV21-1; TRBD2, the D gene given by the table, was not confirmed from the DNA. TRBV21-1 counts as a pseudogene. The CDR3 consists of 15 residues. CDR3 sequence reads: CASSRTSGSGETQYF. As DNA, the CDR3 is TGTGCCAGCAGCAGGACTAGCGGGAGTGGGGAGACCCAGTACTTC.